Listed below are T cell receptor beta chains from one sample, sequenced in a study of blood T cell repertoires in COVID-19. Here immunoSEQ multiplex PCR was the method, and the copy in TCRdb shows in-frame clones only, minus some. The profile shows under 150,000 clones, roughly four fifths of them singletons. Sequencing was carried out using PBMCs or T cells enriched from blood (not recorded which). Every receptor here comes from a man aged 35-49 years with acute COVID-19. The CDR3 runs from the conserved cysteine through the conserved F or W. Fields, in order: CDR3 protein, CDR3 DNA, D gene, CDR3 length, V gene, J gene, clone size. The D gene is left open where the match is weak. Size tells how often a clone was seen (once, few, many) or the class of an expanded clone, and some rows leave it out.

CDR3 protein: CASSPGGGMNNEQFF; CDR3 DNA: TGTGCCAGCAGCCCCGGGGGGGGGATGAACAATGAGCAGTTCTTC; D gene: TRBD2; CDR3 length: 15; V gene: TRBV11-3; J gene: TRBJ2-1; clone size: NA
CDR3 protein: CRRGGGEQYF; CDR3 DNA: TGCAGAAGAGGGGGCGGCGAGCAGTACTTC; D gene: TRBD1; CDR3 length: 10; V gene: TRBV20-1; J gene: TRBJ2-7; clone size: NA
CDR3 protein: CAGSFLYNTEAFF; CDR3 DNA: TGTGCCGGCAGTTTTTTATATAACACTGAAGCTTTCTTT; D gene: NA; CDR3 length: 13; V gene: TRBV7-8; J gene: TRBJ1-1; clone size: NA
CDR3 protein: CASSLATTSDYNEQFF; CDR3 DNA: TGTGCCAGCAGCTTGGCCACGACTAGCGACTACAATGAGCAGTTCTTC; D gene: TRBD2; CDR3 length: 16; V gene: TRBV5-4; J gene: TRBJ2-1; clone size: NA
CDR3 protein: CASSLEQGGNTEAFF; CDR3 DNA: TGCGCCAGCAGCTTGGAGCAGGGCGGGAACACTGAAGCTTTCTTT; D gene: NA; CDR3 length: 15; V gene: TRBV5-1; J gene: TRBJ1-1; clone size: once
CDR3 protein: CASSRTSGGAGGTQYF; CDR3 DNA: TGCGCCAGCAGCCGGACTAGCGGGGGGGCCGGGGGGACCCAGTACTTC; D gene: TRBD2; CDR3 length: 16; V gene: TRBV5-1; J gene: TRBJ2-5; clone size: NA
CDR3 protein: CASSLGQPYEQYF; CDR3 DNA: TGTGCCAGCAGCTTAGGACAACCCTACGAGCAGTACTTC; D gene: NA; CDR3 length: 13; V gene: TRBV11-3; J gene: TRBJ2-7; clone size: NA
CDR3 protein: CASNTLGVGNTIYF; CDR3 DNA: TGTGCCAGCAATACATTAGGGGTCGGAAACACCATATATTTT; D gene: NA; CDR3 length: 14; V gene: TRBV28; J gene: TRBJ1-3; clone size: few
CDR3 protein: CATVRGEGETQYF; CDR3 DNA: TGTGCCACCGTAAGGGGGGAGGGGGAGACCCAGTACTTC; D gene: NA; CDR3 length: 13; V gene: TRBV6-5; J gene: TRBJ2-5; clone size: NA
CDR3 protein: CASSPRGTDQPQHF; CDR3 DNA: TGTGCCAGCAGCCCCCGGGGGACGGATCAGCCCCAGCATTTT; D gene: NA; CDR3 length: 14; V gene: TRBV5-6; J gene: TRBJ1-5; clone size: NA
CDR3 protein: CASSVQGGNEQFF; CDR3 DNA: TGTGCCAGCAGCGTCCAGGGCGGCAATGAGCAGTTCTTC; D gene: NA; CDR3 length: 13; V gene: TRBV9; J gene: TRBJ2-1; clone size: NA
CDR3 protein: CASSLAVQVTNYEQYF; CDR3 DNA: TGCGCCAGCAGCTTGGCGGTACAGGTGACCAACTACGAGCAGTACTTC; D gene: NA; CDR3 length: 16; V gene: TRBV5-1; J gene: TRBJ2-7; clone size: once
CDR3 protein: CASSLGQGGEKLFF; CDR3 DNA: TGCGCCAGCAGCCTTGGACAGGGGGGCGAAAAACTGTTTTTT; D gene: TRBD1; CDR3 length: 14; V gene: TRBV5-1; J gene: TRBJ1-4; clone size: NA
CDR3 protein: CASSLALGQGYTEAFF; CDR3 DNA: TGTGCCAGCAGTCTAGCCTTGGGACAGGGCTACACTGAAGCTTTCTTT; D gene: TRBD1; CDR3 length: 16; V gene: TRBV25-1; J gene: TRBJ1-1; clone size: NA
CDR3 protein: CASSFGQGSVNGYTF; CDR3 DNA: TGTGCCAGCAGCTTTGGACAGGGGTCCGTTAATGGCTACACCTTC; D gene: TRBD1; CDR3 length: 15; V gene: TRBV7-6; J gene: TRBJ1-2; clone size: NA
CDR3 protein: CASSSRIQGGTDTQYF; CDR3 DNA: TGTGCCAGCAGCTCCCGGATACAGGGGGGCACAGATACGCAGTATTTT; D gene: TRBD1; CDR3 length: 16; V gene: TRBV5-6; J gene: TRBJ2-3; clone size: NA
CDR3 protein: CASSFTPGQNYGYTF; CDR3 DNA: TGCGCCAGCAGCTTTACTCCGGGACAGAACTATGGCTACACCTTC; D gene: TRBD1; CDR3 length: 15; V gene: TRBV5-1; J gene: TRBJ1-2; clone size: once
CDR3 protein: CASSYSKQGTYEQYF; CDR3 DNA: TGTGCCAGCAGTTACTCGAAACAGGGGACCTACGAGCAGTACTTC; D gene: TRBD1; CDR3 length: 15; V gene: TRBV6-5; J gene: TRBJ2-7; clone size: NA
CDR3 protein: CASSSPVNTEAFF; CDR3 DNA: TGTGCCAGCAGTTCGCCAGTGAACACTGAAGCTTTCTTT; D gene: NA; CDR3 length: 13; V gene: TRBV28; J gene: TRBJ1-1; clone size: NA
CDR3 protein: CASSSSGGAYEQYF; CDR3 DNA: TGTGCCAGCAGCTCAAGCGGGGGGGCCTACGAGCAGTACTTC; D gene: TRBD2; CDR3 length: 14; V gene: TRBV7-3; J gene: TRBJ2-7; clone size: NA
CDR3 protein: CASSLNLGENTIYF; CDR3 DNA: TGTGCCAGCAGCCTTAACCTGGGAGAAAACACCATATATTTT; D gene: NA; CDR3 length: 14; V gene: TRBV9; J gene: TRBJ1-3; clone size: NA
CDR3 protein: CASSLSTYQPQHF; CDR3 DNA: TGTGCCAGCAGCTTGAGCACTTATCAGCCCCAGCATTTT; D gene: NA; CDR3 length: 13; V gene: TRBV5-5; J gene: TRBJ1-5; clone size: NA
CDR3 protein: CASSGTAYEQYF; CDR3 DNA: TGTGCCAGCAGCGGGACAGCCTACGAGCAGTACTTC; D gene: TRBD1; CDR3 length: 12; V gene: TRBV6-6; J gene: TRBJ2-7; clone size: NA
CDR3 protein: CASSLRGSAEGEQFF; CDR3 DNA: TGTGCCAGCAGTTTAAGAGGGTCAGCGGAGGGTGAGCAGTTCTTC; D gene: NA; CDR3 length: 15; V gene: TRBV28; J gene: TRBJ2-1; clone size: few
CDR3 protein: CASGGTGLGETQYF; CDR3 DNA: TGTGCCAGTGGGGGCACCGGACTGGGGGAGACCCAGTACTTC; D gene: NA; CDR3 length: 14; V gene: TRBV19; J gene: TRBJ2-5; clone size: NA
CDR3 protein: CASSADRGPNEQYF; CDR3 DNA: TGTGCCAGCTCTGCGGACAGGGGACCCAACGAGCAGTACTTC; D gene: TRBD1; CDR3 length: 14; V gene: TRBV18; J gene: TRBJ2-7; clone size: NA
CDR3 protein: CASTEPWGGYGYTF; CDR3 DNA: TGTGCCAGTACCGAGCCGTGGGGGGGCTATGGCTACACCTTC; D gene: NA; CDR3 length: 14; V gene: TRBV19; J gene: TRBJ1-2; clone size: NA
CDR3 protein: CASSLRGGPDTQYF; CDR3 DNA: TGTGCCAGCAGCTTAAGGGGGGGTCCAGATACGCAGTATTTT; D gene: NA; CDR3 length: 14; V gene: TRBV11-3; J gene: TRBJ2-3; clone size: once
CDR3 protein: CASSIERGDTQYF; CDR3 DNA: TGTGCCAGTAGTATCGAGCGAGGAGATACGCAGTATTTT; D gene: NA; CDR3 length: 13; V gene: TRBV19; J gene: TRBJ2-3; clone size: NA
CDR3 protein: CARGGVNQPQHF; CDR3 DNA: TGTGCCAGGGGAGGGGTCAATCAGCCCCAGCATTTT; D gene: NA; CDR3 length: 12; V gene: TRBV6-5; J gene: TRBJ1-5; clone size: NA
CDR3 protein: CASSSPQQGQRYGYTF; CDR3 DNA: TGCGCCAGCAGCTCACCCCAGCAGGGGCAGCGCTATGGCTACACCTTC; D gene: NA; CDR3 length: 16; V gene: TRBV5-1; J gene: TRBJ1-2; clone size: NA
CDR3 protein: CASSYAGGRETEAFF; CDR3 DNA: TGTGCCAGCAGTTACGCCGGGGGTCGAGAAACTGAAGCTTTCTTT; D gene: NA; CDR3 length: 15; V gene: TRBV6-5; J gene: TRBJ1-1; clone size: NA
CDR3 protein: CASSLTGASGNTIYF; CDR3 DNA: TGTGCCAGCAGTTTAACGGGAGCCTCTGGAAACACCATATATTTT; D gene: NA; CDR3 length: 15; V gene: TRBV28; J gene: TRBJ1-3; clone size: NA
CDR3 protein: CSASSRGGTEAFF; CDR3 DNA: TGCAGTGCTAGTTCGCGGGGGGGTACTGAAGCTTTCTTT; D gene: NA; CDR3 length: 13; V gene: TRBV20-1; J gene: TRBJ1-1; clone size: once
CDR3 protein: CASSFGAYEQYF; CDR3 DNA: TGTGCCAGCAGCTTCGGGGCCTACGAGCAGTACTTC; D gene: NA; CDR3 length: 12; V gene: TRBV7-9; J gene: TRBJ2-7; clone size: NA
CDR3 protein: CASSLAVPGTGVGSPLHF; CDR3 DNA: TGCGCCAGCAGCTTGGCCGTTCCCGGGACAGGGGTCGGTTCACCCCTCCACTTT; D gene: TRBD1; CDR3 length: 18; V gene: TRBV5-1; J gene: TRBJ1-6; clone size: NA
CDR3 protein: CASSQDPHSVSTEAFF; CDR3 DNA: TGCGCCAGCAGCCAAGATCCTCACTCCGTCTCCACTGAAGCTTTCTTT; D gene: NA; CDR3 length: 16; V gene: TRBV4-1; J gene: TRBJ1-1; clone size: NA
CDR3 protein: CASSHNRDRANEQYF; CDR3 DNA: TGTGCCAGCAGCCACAACCGGGACAGGGCAAACGAGCAGTACTTC; D gene: TRBD1; CDR3 length: 15; V gene: TRBV5-5; J gene: TRBJ2-7; clone size: NA
CDR3 protein: CASSYQGDYGYTF; CDR3 DNA: TGTGCCAGCAGTTACCAAGGGGACTATGGCTACACCTTC; D gene: NA; CDR3 length: 13; V gene: TRBV6-5; J gene: TRBJ1-2; clone size: NA
CDR3 protein: CAISQSYEQYF; CDR3 DNA: TGTGCCATCAGTCAGTCCTACGAGCAGTACTTC; D gene: NA; CDR3 length: 11; V gene: TRBV10-3; J gene: TRBJ2-7; clone size: NA
CDR3 protein: CASSHPGQKPRTGKEGNQPQHF; CDR3 DNA: TGCGCCAGCAGTCACCCTGGCCAAAAGCCCCGGACAGGGAAGGAGGGCAATCAGCCCCAGCATTTT; D gene: TRBD1; CDR3 length: 22; V gene: TRBV23-1; J gene: TRBJ1-5; clone size: NA
CDR3 protein: CASSLTGQQPQHF; CDR3 DNA: TGTGCCAGCAGTTTAACAGGGCAGCAGCCCCAGCATTTT; D gene: NA; CDR3 length: 13; V gene: TRBV12-3/TRBV12-4; J gene: TRBJ1-5; clone size: once
CDR3 protein: CASSSSRSYEQYF; CDR3 DNA: TGTGCCAGCAGTTCAAGCCGGTCCTACGAGCAGTACTTC; D gene: NA; CDR3 length: 13; V gene: TRBV27; J gene: TRBJ2-7; clone size: few
CDR3 protein: CASSLGGGRAYEQYF; CDR3 DNA: TGTGCCAGCTCCCTTGGAGGAGGCCGGGCCTACGAGCAGTACTTC; D gene: NA; CDR3 length: 15; V gene: TRBV18; J gene: TRBJ2-7; clone size: NA
CDR3 protein: CASSFTPGQGEGETQYF; CDR3 DNA: TGCGCCAGCAGCTTTACTCCGGGACAGGGGGAGGGAGAGACCCAGTACTTC; D gene: TRBD1; CDR3 length: 17; V gene: TRBV5-1; J gene: TRBJ2-5; clone size: NA
CDR3 protein: CASSLSGDRGKTQYF; CDR3 DNA: TGCGCCAGCAGCTTGTCCGGGGACAGGGGGAAGACCCAGTACTTC; D gene: TRBD1; CDR3 length: 15; V gene: TRBV5-1; J gene: TRBJ2-5; clone size: NA
CDR3 protein: CASSPGQGRGYTF; CDR3 DNA: TGCGCCAGCAGCCCGGGACAGGGGAGAGGCTACACCTTC; D gene: TRBD1; CDR3 length: 13; V gene: TRBV5-1; J gene: TRBJ1-2; clone size: NA
CDR3 protein: CASSDPGQGAPPLHF; CDR3 DNA: TGTGCCAGCAGTGACCCGGGGCAGGGGGCGCCACCCCTCCACTTT; D gene: TRBD1; CDR3 length: 15; V gene: TRBV6-4; J gene: TRBJ1-6; clone size: NA
CDR3 protein: CASSLAGTGDYGYTF; CDR3 DNA: TGTGCCAGCAGCTTGGCCGGGACAGGGGACTATGGCTACACCTTC; D gene: TRBD1; CDR3 length: 15; V gene: TRBV5-4; J gene: TRBJ1-2; clone size: NA